This TCR beta chain stems from a study of blood T cell repertoires in COVID-19. Using immunoSEQ multiplex PCR, the repertoire was profiled, and TCRdb retains in-frame clones only, with some absent. The sample has some 120,000 clones, roughly 81% seen once; the top ten hold roughly 1.5%. The count of this clone is one. Germline CDR1 reads MNHEY; CDR2 reads SMNVEV (reference sequence). After removal of 7 bases from V and 9 bases from J, the junction contained 21 bases not matched to a gene. The CDR3 sequence is 19 residues long. J is TRBJ2-1 and V is TRBV27; the match to TRBD2 covers 13 bases. The clonotype was recovered from a man aged 35-49 years with acute or convalescent COVID-19. The specimen sequenced was peripheral blood. CDR3 amino acids: CASMRTSGGPFRALGEQFF. CDR3 in DNA: TGTGCCAGCATGAGGACTAGCGGGGGCCCTTTTAGGGCATTGGGTGAGCAGTTCTTC.